These 25 T cell receptor beta chains originate from one sample sequenced in a study of control samples from healthy donors and cancer patients. Assay used: immunoSEQ multiplex PCR; TCRdb lists only in-frame clones, some missing. The table records about 140,000 clones, about 91% of them present only once. Source material: blood. The source is a young man in good health.

The chain carries TRBV3-1 (or the pseudogene TRBV3-2) and TRBJ2-3, with 11 bases identical to TRBD2. Germline V gene sequence: CDR1 LGHDT, CDR2 YNNKEL (reference sequence). This CDR3 spans 17 amino acids. Trimming at V came to 0 bases and at J to 2 bases, leaving 4 bases not matched to a gene. Written as DNA, the CDR3 is TGTGCCAGCAGCCAAGATCTAGCGGGGGGCTTCACAGATACGCAGTATTTT. Its protein is CASSQDLAGGFTDTQYF.

The chain joins TRBV10-3 to TRBJ1-2; the D gene is possibly TRBD1 (6 bases). V was pared by 4 bases and J by 4 bases, with 10 bases between. The CDR3 runs 13 residues. Germline V gives CDR1 ENHRY, CDR2 SYGVKD. CDR3 loop: CAISAGGLYGYTF. The CDR3 DNA sequence: TGTGCCATCAGTGCGGGGGGGCTCTATGGCTACACCTTC.

V usage is TRBV12-3 or TRBV12-4 and J usage is TRBJ2-7; 7 bases line up with TRBD2. The CDR3 contains 13 residues. With 7 bases clipped from V and 4 bases from J, the junction kept 7 bases outside the gene matches. CDR3 nucleotide sequence: TGTGCCAGCACCTCCGGGGAGGGTTACGAGCAGTACTTC. Translated, it gives CASTSGEGYEQYF.

About this clone itself: At the DNA level, this CDR3 is encoded by other sequences in the same sample as well. The genes are TRBV19 and TRBJ2-3; 9 positions match TRBD2. Germline-derived CDR1 and CDR2 are LNHDA and SQIVND (reference sequence). V shed 3 bases, J shed 3 bases, and the junction held 4 bases outside the gene matches. CDR3 length: 15 residues. The CDR3 bases are TGTGCCAGTAGTATTCGGCGGGGGGGAACAGATACGCAGTATTTT. Residues: CASSIRRGGTDTQYF. The full variable domain, its missing parts supplied by reference TRBV19 and TRBJ2-3, is DGGITQSPKYLFRKEGQNVTLSCEQNLNHDAMYWYRQDPGQGLRLIYYSQIVNDFQKGDIAEGYSVSREKKESFPLTVTSAQKNPTAFYLCASSIRRGGTDTQYFGPGTRLTVL.

The V gene is TRBV7-9, the J gene TRBJ1-4; maybe TRBD1 (5 bases). The CDR3 covers 13 residues. Trimming took 5 bases from V and 5 from J, leaving 9 bases between them. The V gene's germline CDR1 is SEHNR and CDR2 FQNEAQ (reference sequence). For the CDR3, the DNA is TGTGCCAGCAGCCCCGGGGGGAATGAAAAACTGTTTTTT. Its protein is CASSPGGNEKLFF. Variable domain in full (rest from reference TRBV7-9 and TRBJ1-4): DTGVSQNPRHKITKRGQNVTFRCDPISEHNRLYWYRQTLGQGPEFLTYFQNEAQLEKSRLLSDRFSAERPKGSFSTLEIQRTEQGDSAMYLCASSPGGNEKLFFGSGTQLSVL.

The chain joins TRBV10-3 to TRBJ1-2; D gene ambiguous. From germline, CDR1 is ENHRY and CDR2 SYGVKD. Deletions cut 6 bases from V and 0 bases from J, with 5 bases between. This CDR3 is 12 amino acids long. The CDR3 DNA is TGTGCCATCAGGCAAACTAACTATGGCTACACCTTC. Residues: CAIRQTNYGYTF.

V is TRBV10-3 and J is TRBJ1-3; no definite D call. The CDR3 runs to 15 residues. The V gene's germline CDR1 is ENHRY and CDR2 SYGVKD. Trimming took off 0 bases at V and 3 bases at J, with 9 bases between the two ends. CDR3 DNA sequence: TGTGCCATCAGTGAGTCGAAAGCTGTTGGAAACACCATATATTTT. It codes for CAISESKAVGNTIYF.

The rearrangement links TRBV7-3 to TRBJ2-1; no definite D call. The CDR3 spans 13 residues. Germline V gene sequence: CDR1 SGHTA, CDR2 FQGTGA. Trimming pared 5 bases from V and 5 bases from J, leaving 10 bases between. CDR3 protein: CASSPNRNNEQFF. CDR3 DNA sequence: TGTGCCAGCAGCCCTAATAGGAACAATGAGCAGTTCTTC.

The chain links TRBV27 to TRBJ1-2; 8 nucleotides line up with TRBD1. The CDR3 contains 14 residues. The V segment lost 6 bases and the J segment 6 bases; nucleotides outside the gene matches: 9. Germline CDR1 and CDR2: MNHEY and SMNVEV (reference sequence). CDR3 in amino acids: CASRLDREDHGYTF. The CDR3 DNA is TGTGCCAGCAGACTGGACAGGGAGGATCATGGCTACACCTTC.

CDR3 residues: CASSPPFGLGEKLFF. CDR3 nucleotides: TGTGCCAGCAGTCCACCTTTTGGACTGGGAGAAAAACTGTTTTTT. The chain carries TRBV27 and TRBJ1-4; D is ambiguous. The V end was cut by 5 bases, the J end by 8 bases, with 18 bases between. There are 15 residues in the CDR3. CDR1 and CDR2 (germline): MNHEY, SMNVEV (reference sequence). The entire variable domain, with the rest obtained from reference TRBV27 and TRBJ1-4, is as follows: EAQVTQNPRYLITVTGKKLTVTCSQNMNHEYMSWYRQDPGLGLRQIYYSMNVEVTDKGDVPEGYKVSRKEKRNFPLILESPSPNQTSLYFCASSPPFGLGEKLFFGSGTQLSVL.

The CDR3 sequence: CASSPNSGNTIYF. The CDR3 bases are TGTGCCAGCAGCCCTAACTCTGGAAACACCATATATTTT. This chain uses TRBV11-2 with TRBJ1-3; no reliable D call. Germline CDR1 SGHAT, CDR2 FQNNGV. Trimming removed 5 bases at V and 0 bases at J, with 5 bases between. CDR3 length equals 13 residues. The full variable domain, rest sourced from reference TRBV11-2 and TRBJ1-3, is EAGVAQSPRYKIIEKRQSVAFWCNPISGHATLYWYQQILGQGPKLLIQFQNNGVVDDSQLPKDRFSAERLKGVDSTLKIQPAKLEDSAVYLCASSPNSGNTIYFGEGSWLTVV.

This chain connects TRBV10-3 to TRBJ2-7; TRBD1 matches 8 bases. V dropped 6 bases and J dropped 4; count of bases not matched to a gene: 2. CDR3 length equals 12 residues. From germline, CDR1 is ENHRY and CDR2 SYGVKD. In DNA form, the CDR3 reads TGTGCCATCAGCGGACAGGGTTACGAGCAGTACTTC. Protein product: CAISGQGYEQYF.

The rearrangement uses TRBV19 and TRBJ1-5; D perhaps matches TRBD1 (5 bases). CDR1 and CDR2 from the germline V gene are LNHDA and SQIVND (reference sequence). V shed 6 bases and J shed 0 bases, with 9 bases lying between them. This CDR3 contains 14 residues. The CDR3 nucleotides read TGTGCCAGTAGAAGCAGGGCTAGCAATCAGCCCCAGCATTTT. This gives the protein CASRSRASNQPQHF.

V is TRBV27 and J is TRBJ2-1; D call uncertain. Trimming stripped 5 bases from V and 7 bases from J, with 21 bases between. The CDR3 covers 16 residues. Germline V gene sequence: CDR1 MNHEY, CDR2 SMNVEV (reference sequence). CDR3 in amino acids: CASSTLLTNRVNEQFF. Written as DNA, the CDR3 is TGTGCCAGCAGTACTCTTCTGACAAATCGCGTAAATGAGCAGTTCTTC.

The chain recombines TRBV27 with TRBJ2-2; D perhaps matches TRBD1 (6 bases). The CDR3 is 16 residues long. The V and J ends lost 2 bases and 8 bases respectively, with 18 bases between them. Germline CDR1 reads MNHEY; CDR2 reads SMNVEV (reference sequence). The CDR3 reads CASSLRIFRTAGELFF. The CDR3 region has the DNA TGTGCCAGCAGTTTAAGGATCTTTAGGACAGCAGGGGAGCTGTTTTTT.

The CDR3 is CASTETSGYNEQFF. CDR3 coding DNA: TGTGCCAGCACCGAGACTAGCGGTTACAATGAGCAGTTCTTC. The chain couples TRBV7-9 to TRBJ2-1; TRBD2 aligns across 9 bases. Germline CDR1 and CDR2: SEHNR and FQNEAQ (reference sequence). Trimming cost V 7 bases and J 4 bases; bases outside gene matches: 5. This CDR3 is 14 amino acids long.

The rearrangement uses TRBV19 and TRBJ1-5; D remains unclear. Trimming removed 2 bases from V and 4 bases from J, with 12 bases in between. The CDR3 is 15 amino acids. CDR1 is LNHDA and CDR2 is SQIVND in the germline V gene (reference sequence). The CDR3 DNA follows: TGTGCCAGTAGTATATATTGGGAGAGGAATCAGCCCCAGCATTTT. Translated: CASSIYWERNQPQHF.

This chain connects TRBV5-1 to TRBJ2-3, with 7 positions matching TRBD2. V gave up 4 bases and J gave up 6 bases; unmatched junction bases: 11. The CDR3 has 15 amino acids. Germline V CDR1 and CDR2: SGHRS, YFSETQ. The chain's CDR3 is CASSRPGGYRDTQYF. The CDR3 DNA follows: TGCGCCAGCAGCAGGCCGGGGGGATACCGCGATACGCAGTATTTT.

The gene calls are TRBV4-1 and TRBJ2-5; D remains ambiguous. Trimming cost V 2 bases and J 4 bases, with 14 bases left between them. Per the germline V gene, CDR1 is MGHRA and CDR2 is YSYEKL. This CDR3 spans 15 amino acids. The CDR3 is CASSQPTAFLETQYF. The CDR3 DNA sequence: TGCGCCAGCAGCCAACCGACTGCCTTCTTAGAGACCCAGTACTTC.

The rearrangement uses TRBV7-6 and TRBJ2-1, with 10 nucleotides matching TRBD2. Per the germline V gene, CDR1 is SGHVS and CDR2 is FNYEAQ. The V gene end was trimmed by 0 bases and the J gene end by 5 bases; junction bases not matched to a gene: 10. This CDR3 has 18 residues. The DNA for the CDR3 is TGTGCCAGCAGCTTAGCGTCGATAAGCGGGGGGGCCCACAATGAGCAGTTCTTC. Translation: CASSLASISGGAHNEQFF.

This clone is a singleton in its sample. The chain links TRBV13 to TRBJ1-5; D gene unclear. Germline V CDR1 and CDR2: PRHDT, FYEKMQ (reference sequence). V was clipped by 7 bases and J by 1 base, with 14 bases between them. The length of the CDR3 is 15 residues. The CDR3 loop is CASTPGRVSNQPQHF. CDR3 sequence (DNA): TGTGCCAGCACCCCCGGTCGGGTAAGCAATCAGCCCCAGCATTTT.

This chain connects TRBV6-1 to TRBJ1-4, with 8 bases identical to TRBD1. With 2 bases clipped from V and 6 bases from J, the junction kept 2 bases outside the gene matches. The CDR3 has 14 residues. Germline lookup yields CDR1 MNHNS and CDR2 SASEGT. The CDR3 DNA follows: TGTGCCAGCAGTGAAAACAGGGGGTATGAAAAACTGTTTTTT. It translates to CASSENRGYEKLFF.

This chain connects TRBV19 to TRBJ2-7; D ambiguous. The CDR3 has 14 residues. Germline V gene lookup returns CDR1 LNHDA and CDR2 SQIVND (reference sequence). Trimming removed 3 bases from V and 7 bases from J, with 16 bases in between. CDR3 bases: TGTGCCAGTAGTATCTCGGGCAGCCGAAGGGAGCAGTACTTC. Translation gives CASSISGSRREQYF.

V is TRBV7-8 and J is TRBJ1-1; D may be TRBD1 (6 bases). The V gene lost 5 bases and the J gene lost 0 bases, with 16 bases spanning the gap. The CDR3 spans 16 residues. Germline CDR1 is SGHVS and CDR2 is FQNEAQ. The CDR3, as DNA: TGTGCCAGCAGCCGACCATGGGGGGCGATGAACACTGAAGCTTTCTTT. Its translation is CASSRPWGAMNTEAFF.

The rearrangement joins TRBV9 to TRBJ2-1; possibly TRBD1 for D (6 bases). The V gene's germline CDR1 is SGDLS and CDR2 YYNGEE. This CDR3 contains 15 residues. Trimming cost V 0 bases and J 3 bases, with 10 bases left between them. The CDR3 bases are TGTGCCAGCAGCGTAGCAGGGGCCTTCTACAATGAGCAGTTCTTC. Translated: CASSVAGAFYNEQFF.